This TCR beta chain was sequenced in a study of cytomegalovirus exposure and HLA in healthy donors. Primers included in the PCR were 60 Vbeta and 13 Jbeta primers. The assay was immunoSEQ multiplex PCR, and TCRdb's table has in-frame clones only and misses some. Here the sample spans roughly 130,000 clones, about 82% being singletons. Source material: PBMCs. The sequence derives from a boy younger than 18 in good health and CMV-seronegative.

The CDR3 here is CASSQETRPTNTGELFF. CDR3 bases: TGTGCCAGCAGCCAAGAGACTAGACCTACGAACACCGGGGAGCTGTTTTTT. The chain has TRBV4-2 and TRBJ2-2; D possibly corresponds to TRBD2 (6 bases). The germline V gene has CDR1 LGHNA and CDR2 YNFKEQ. V lost 0 bases, J lost 0 bases, and 11 bases lay in between. The CDR3 spans 17 residues.